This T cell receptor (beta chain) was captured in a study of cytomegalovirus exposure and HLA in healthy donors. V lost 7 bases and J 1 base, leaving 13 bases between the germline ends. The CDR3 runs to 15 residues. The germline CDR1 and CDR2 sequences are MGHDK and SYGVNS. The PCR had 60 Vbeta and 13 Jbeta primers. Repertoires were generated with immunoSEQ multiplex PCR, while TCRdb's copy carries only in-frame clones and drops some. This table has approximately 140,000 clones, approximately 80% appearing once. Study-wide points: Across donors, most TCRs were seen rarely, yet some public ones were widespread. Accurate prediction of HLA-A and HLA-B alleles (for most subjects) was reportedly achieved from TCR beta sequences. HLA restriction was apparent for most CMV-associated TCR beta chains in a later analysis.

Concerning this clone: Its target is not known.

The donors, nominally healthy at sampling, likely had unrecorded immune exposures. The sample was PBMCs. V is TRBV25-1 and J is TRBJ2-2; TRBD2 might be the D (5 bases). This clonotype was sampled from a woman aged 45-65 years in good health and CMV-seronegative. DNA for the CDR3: TGTGCCAGCAAATCGGAGGCGGGGAACACCGGGGAGCTGTTTTTT. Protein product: CASKSEAGNTGELFF.